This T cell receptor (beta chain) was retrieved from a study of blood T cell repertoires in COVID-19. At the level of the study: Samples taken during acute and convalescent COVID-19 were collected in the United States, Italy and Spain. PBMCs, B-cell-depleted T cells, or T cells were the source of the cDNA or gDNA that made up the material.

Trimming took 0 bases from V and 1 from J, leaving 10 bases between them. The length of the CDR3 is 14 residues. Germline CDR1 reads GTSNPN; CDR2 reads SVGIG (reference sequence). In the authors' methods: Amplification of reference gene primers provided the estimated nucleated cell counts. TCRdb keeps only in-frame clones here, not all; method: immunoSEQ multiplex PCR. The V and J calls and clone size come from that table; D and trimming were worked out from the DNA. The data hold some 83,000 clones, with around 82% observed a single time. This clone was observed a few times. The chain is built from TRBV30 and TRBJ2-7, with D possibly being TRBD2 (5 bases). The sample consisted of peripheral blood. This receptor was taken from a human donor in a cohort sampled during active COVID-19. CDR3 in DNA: TGTGCCTGGAGTGTACTACGGGGTTCCTACGAGCAGTACTTC. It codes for CAWSVLRGSYEQYF.